The T cell receptor (beta chain) under discussion was sequenced for a study of blood T cell repertoires in COVID-19. Background on the study: The origin of the acute and convalescent COVID-19 samples was the United States, Italy and Spain.

Trimming pared 6 bases from V and 8 bases from J, leaving 19 bases between. Germline V CDR1 and CDR2: ENHRY, SYGVKD. The CDR3 length is 14 residues. The method was immunoSEQ multiplex PCR; TCRdb's version includes in-frame clones alone and lacks a portion of them. The table has 400,000 to 550,000 clones, nearly 90% seen once. Researchers sorted participants into cohorts using their self-reported clinical history. This clonotype originated in a woman younger than 35 with acute COVID-19. The chain couples TRBV10-3 to TRBJ1-2, with a tentative D call TRBD1 (6 bases). Sequenced: PBMCs or T cells enriched from blood (not recorded which). The CDR3 DNA sequence: TGTGCCATCAGGAGTGACGTACAGGGAGGGGGCTACACCTTC. Encoded protein: CAIRSDVQGGGYTF.